This TCR beta chain was captured by sequencing in a study of cytomegalovirus exposure and HLA in healthy donors. Study in general: Within an early data release were 85 million or so unique TCRs drawn from HLA-typed donors. Findings and caveats of the study: Among the sequence variants, a highly shared cluster was likely an artifact of sequencing.

About this clone itself: Its antigen remains unidentified. Other nucleotide sequences from this sample produce the same CDR3.

A multiplex PCR was run with 60 Vbeta primers and 13 Jbeta primers. TCRdb's table, derived via immunoSEQ multiplex PCR, lists solely in-frame clones and lacks some. The sample contains 95,000 to 150,000 clones, 81% of which appear only once. The V end lost 1 base, the J end lost 5 bases, and 2 bases lay between the germline ends. The CDR3 runs 11 residues. Germline loops: CDR1 SGHNT, CDR2 YYREEE (reference sequence). The rearrangement joins TRBV5-4 to TRBJ2-3; D not resolved. The clonotype originates from a man in his forties or fifties in good health and CMV-seronegative. Sequencing was performed on PBMCs. The CDR3 region is CASSLLDTQYF. For the CDR3, the DNA is TGTGCCAGCAGCTTGCTAGATACGCAGTATTTT.